A single sample is the source of the 27 T cell receptor beta chains below, sequenced in a study of T cells expressing NK-cell markers. With the 5' RACE reads reprocessed, TCRdb shows one record per CDR3 protein and no DNA. The repertoire table contains some 120,000 distinct CDR3 sequences. The material sequenced was blood T cells: a sorted CD56 or NKG2C T cell subset, CD4+ or CD8+ T cells, or bulk PBMC T cells (not recorded which). These receptors all come from a woman aged 18 to 69 in good health.

J is TRBJ2-2 and V is TRBV27; TCRdb gives TRBD1 as the D gene, but with no DNA this cannot be confirmed. From germline, CDR1 is MNHEY and CDR2 SMNVEV (reference sequence). This CDR3 has 16 amino acids. CDR3 protein: CASSLWGTGSTGELFF.

The genes are TRBV4-3 and TRBJ2-2; TCRdb calls TRBD2, which cannot be checked without DNA. Germline values: CDR1 LGHNA, CDR2 YSLEER. The CDR3 has 17 amino acids. CDR3 sequence reads: CASSQSLGLSNTGELFF.

J is TRBJ2-1 and V is TRBV28; TCRdb proposes TRBD2, but this gene call is untestable without DNA. The CDR3 consists of 17 residues. Germline assignment: CDR1 MDHEN and CDR2 SYDVKM. This chain's CDR3 is CASRLPGGSGSRDEQFF.

This chain joins TRBV5-6 and TRBJ2-1; TCRdb's D gene call, TRBD1, goes unchecked for lack of DNA. The CDR3 totals 17 residues. Germline CDR1 SGHDT, CDR2 YYEEEE. CDR3 loop: CASSAPTVRGHYNEQFF.

This chain links TRBV29-1 with TRBJ1-2; TCRdb gives TRBD1 as the D gene, but with no DNA this cannot be confirmed. This CDR3 spans 12 amino acids. CDR1 SQVTM and CDR2 ANQGSEA come from the germline V gene. CDR3: CSVETGVGGYTF. The full variable domain, completed using reference TRBV29-1 and TRBJ1-2, is SAVISQKPSRDICQRGTSLTIQCQVDSQVTMMFWYRQQPGQSLTLIATANQGSEATYESGFVIDKFPISRPNLTFSTLTVSNMSPEDSSIYLCSVETGVGGYTFGSGTRLTVV.

The chain couples TRBV12-3 or TRBV12-4 to TRBJ1-1; TCRdb's assignment of TRBD1 cannot be checked, as there is no DNA. The length of the CDR3 is 17 residues. The CDR3 reads CASSPWSDGYRNTEAFF.

The V call is TRBV27, the J call TRBJ2-2; as DNA is missing, the TRBD2 call by TCRdb cannot be tested. The CDR3 covers 14 residues. CDR1 and CDR2 (germline): MNHEY, SMNVEV (reference sequence). CDR3 amino acids: CASSLPLGTGELFF.

The V call is TRBV11-2, the J call TRBJ1-4; TCRdb names TRBD1, which stays unverified in the absence of DNA. The CDR3 contains 15 residues. Germline CDR1 reads SGHAT; CDR2 reads FQNNGV. CDR3 in amino acids: CASSSRDRVYEKLFF.

The chain uses TRBV12-3 or TRBV12-4 and TRBJ2-3; the D gene TCRdb calls, TRBD2, cannot be checked with no DNA. The CDR3 contains 14 residues. The CDR3 loop reads CASSSRGGSDTQYF.

The rearrangement uses TRBV12-3 or TRBV12-4 and TRBJ1-3. CDR3 length equals 14 residues. The CDR3 protein is CASSLGDSGNTIYF.

The chain has TRBV29-1 and TRBJ1-1; the D gene TCRdb calls, TRBD1, cannot be checked with no DNA. Germline assignment: CDR1 SQVTM and CDR2 ANQGSEA. The CDR3 covers 14 residues. The CDR3 is CSVLERGLNTEAFF.

The V and J genes are TRBV6-5 and TRBJ2-2; TCRdb picks TRBD1, but there is no DNA to check that call. The CDR3 sequence is 15 residues long. Germline CDR1 reads MNHEY; CDR2 reads SVGAGI. Here the CDR3 reads CASSYGDRATGELFF.

The V call is TRBV5-4, the J call TRBJ1-2; TCRdb returns TRBD1, unconfirmable since there is no DNA. The germline V gene has CDR1 SGHNT and CDR2 YYREEE (reference sequence). The CDR3 consists of 14 residues. CDR3 amino acids: CASSLYRGLGGYTF.

J is TRBJ2-5 and V is TRBV28; TCRdb picks TRBD2, but there is no DNA to check that call. The germline V gene has CDR1 MDHEN and CDR2 SYDVKM. The CDR3 length is 13 residues. The CDR3 loop is CASTWKATETQYF.

The J gene is TRBJ2-1, the V gene TRBV6-5; there is no DNA to check the TCRdb D call of TRBD1. This CDR3 spans 12 amino acids. Germline V gene sequence: CDR1 MNHEY, CDR2 SVGAGI. The CDR3 loop reads CASRGQGKAPFF.

This chain links TRBV25-1 with TRBJ1-1. This CDR3 has 12 residues. CDR1 and CDR2 (germline): MGHDK, SYGVNS. The CDR3 loop reads CASSEGNTEAFF.

The chain couples TRBV12-3 or TRBV12-4 to TRBJ2-3; TCRdb gives TRBD1 as the D gene, but with no DNA this cannot be confirmed. The CDR3 has 14 amino acids. The CDR3: CASSPGGGADTQYF.

The chain couples TRBV7-8 to TRBJ2-1; TCRdb returns TRBD1, unconfirmable since there is no DNA. The CDR3 has 15 amino acids. CDR1 SGHVS and CDR2 FQNEAQ come from the germline V gene. The CDR3 sequence is CASSLPGTEYNEQFF.

V and J are TRBV7-2 and TRBJ2-1; the TCRdb D gene call, TRBD2, has no DNA to confirm it. Germline V gives CDR1 SGHTA, CDR2 FQGNSA. The CDR3 loop spans 17 amino acids. This CDR3 reads CASSFAPTSGIYNEQFF. The whole variable domain, remainder taken from reference TRBV7-2 and TRBJ2-1, is GAGVSQSPSNKVTEKGKDVELRCDPISGHTALYWYRQSLGQGLEFLIYFQGNSAPDKSGLPSDRFSAERTGGSVSTLTIQRTQQEDSAVYLCASSFAPTSGIYNEQFFGPGTRLTVL.

The chain combines TRBV7-2 with TRBJ1-2; without DNA, the TCRdb call of TRBD1 cannot be checked. The CDR3 loop spans 16 amino acids. The germline V gene has CDR1 SGHTA and CDR2 FQGNSA. CDR3: CASSLRGGGTGYGYTF.

This chain links TRBV18 with TRBJ2-3; TCRdb indicates TRBD2, and absent DNA this call remains unverified. CDR1 and CDR2 from the germline V gene are KGHSH and LQKENI. The CDR3 is made up of 15 amino acids. CDR3 sequence: CASSPTPSGADTQYF.

This chain links TRBV30 with TRBJ2-1; TCRdb lists TRBD2, though no DNA is available to test this call. This CDR3 region has 14 residues. CDR1 GTSNPN and CDR2 SVGIG come from the germline V gene (reference sequence). The CDR3 region is CAWSLAGLGGEQFF.

The rearrangement links TRBV4-3 to TRBJ2-2. Per the germline V gene, CDR1 is LGHNA and CDR2 is YSLEER. The CDR3 spans 13 residues. CDR3 in amino acids: CASSQGLQGELFF.

The chain uses TRBV30 and TRBJ2-7. Germline loops: CDR1 GTSNPN, CDR2 SVGIG (reference sequence). The CDR3 runs 13 residues. The CDR3 sequence is CAWVADDTYEQYF.

The J gene is TRBJ1-5, the V gene TRBV28; TCRdb proposes TRBD1, but this gene call is untestable without DNA. Germline V gene lookup returns CDR1 MDHEN and CDR2 SYDVKM. The CDR3 loop spans 17 amino acids. The CDR3 loop is CASSLPFPGVKNQPQHF.

The chain combines TRBV7-8 with TRBJ1-5; the D call of TRBD1 rests on TCRdb alone, since no DNA is present to check it. Germline values: CDR1 SGHVS, CDR2 FQNEAQ. This CDR3 is built from 16 residues. CDR3 sequence: CASNPGYGASNQPQHF.

The chain uses TRBV27 and TRBJ2-1; the TCRdb D gene call, TRBD2, has no DNA to confirm it. CDR3 length: 13 amino acids. CDR1 is MNHEY, CDR2 SMNVEV, per germline (reference sequence). CDR3 in amino acids: CASSFPPGGEQFF.